The 7 T cell receptor beta chains presented below share a single source sample, sequenced in a study of patients and donors after allogeneic stem cell transplantation. TCRdb called the RT-PCR reads again in MiXCR, with one record for every CDR3 protein. The sample records approximately 410,000 distinct CDR3 sequences, 16% being singletons. Specimen: blood, either unsorted or a sorted T cell fraction (not recorded which). These receptors all stem from a human donor who was either an allogeneic HSCT recipient or a stem cell or donor lymphocyte infusion donor (not recorded which). It is not recorded whose cells these are; they may come from a transplant donor.

This clonotype came up a few times. V gene TRBV12-3 or TRBV12-4 combines with J gene TRBJ1-5, with D tentatively TRBD1 (6 bases). The V gene lost 3 bases and the J gene lost 10 bases, with 16 bases spanning the gap. The CDR3 sequence is 14 residues long. For the CDR3, the DNA is TGTGCCAGCAGTTTCTCGGGGGCGCGGGGCCCCCAGCATTTT. Translation gives CASSFSGARGPQHF.

This rearrangement joins TRBV18 to TRBJ1-2; no firm D call. The CDR3 spans 12 residues. Trimming pared 5 bases from V and 4 bases from J, leaving 8 bases between. Per germline, CDR1 KGHSH and CDR2 LQKENI. This chain's CDR3 is CASSEGTYGYTF. CDR3 sequence (DNA): TGTGCCAGCTCAGAGGGTACCTATGGCTACACCTTC. Drawing the rest from reference TRBV18 and TRBJ1-2, the complete variable domain is NAGVMQNPRHLVRRRGQEARLRCSPMKGHSHVYWYRQLPEEGLKFMVYLQKENIIDESGMPKERFSAEFPKEGPSILRIQQVVRGDSAAYFCASSEGTYGYTFGSGTRLTVV.

This clonotype was counted only a few times. This rearrangement joins TRBV14 to TRBJ2-3, with D maybe TRBD2 (7 bases). Germline V gene lookup returns CDR1 SGHDN and CDR2 FVKESK. This CDR3 has 16 amino acids. Trimming removed 6 bases at V and 6 bases at J, with 22 bases between. The CDR3 DNA is TGTGCCAGCAGGAAGGGGGGGGGCGAGTTGTTCGATACGCAGTATTTT. Residues: CASRKGGGELFDTQYF.

This rearrangement joins TRBV20-1 to TRBJ2-7; TRBD2 is a possible D gene (6 bases). The CDR3 extends over 15 amino acids. Germline values: CDR1 DFQATT, CDR2 SNEGSKA (reference sequence). The germline V and J ends were trimmed by 5 bases and 2 bases, with 19 bases remaining between them. The CDR3 loop is CSAQPGRDSTYEQYF. CDR3 bases: TGCAGTGCTCAACCGGGGCGGGACTCGACCTACGAGCAGTACTTC.

A few counts support this clonotype. The chain joins TRBV12-3 or TRBV12-4 to TRBJ2-1, with 8 bases that match TRBD2. This CDR3 contains 14 residues. With 4 bases clipped from V and 9 bases from J, the junction kept 8 bases outside the gene matches. CDR3 sequence: CASSSGLEFSEQFF. As DNA, the CDR3 is TGTGCCAGCAGTTCGGGACTAGAATTTAGTGAGCAGTTCTTC.

This clonotype was observed many times. The CDR3 DNA reads TGCAGCGTTGATCGGACAGGTAGGGTGGAAGATACGCAGTATTTT. It translates to CSVDRTGRVEDTQYF. The chain employs TRBV29-1 and TRBJ2-3; 7 bases agree with TRBD1. Trimming removed 3 bases from V and 5 bases from J; junction bases left unmatched: 11. CDR1 is SQVTM and CDR2 is ANQGSEA in the germline V gene. The CDR3 is 15 amino acids.

This clonotype was seen many times. The chain uses TRBV20-1 and TRBJ2-3; TRBD2 matches at 11 bases. V was clipped by 3 bases and J by 2 bases; unmatched bases: 4. Germline assignment: CDR1 DFQATT and CDR2 SNEGSKA (reference sequence). CDR3 length: 15 residues. The CDR3 DNA reads TGCAGTGCTAGGTTAGCGGGAGGGAACACAGATACGCAGTATTTT. Translated, it gives CSARLAGGNTDTQYF.